These 13 T cell receptor beta chains were all obtained from the same sample, sequenced in a study of cytomegalovirus exposure and HLA in healthy donors. Both 60 Vbeta primers and 13 Jbeta primers went into the PCR. Only in-frame clones appear in the TCRdb table, and some are missing; sequencing was by immunoSEQ multiplex PCR. The sample holds hundreds of thousands of clones, just under 85% seen once. Sequencing was performed on PBMCs. The receptors stem from a woman aged 40-49 years in good health and CMV-seronegative.

This chain joins TRBV9 and TRBJ1-1; a weak D match, TRBD1 (5 bases). Trimming removed 4 bases from V and 6 bases from J, with 19 bases in between. This CDR3 is 15 amino acids long. Germline CDR1 reads SGDLS; CDR2 reads YYNGEE. The CDR3 sequence is CASSPMSGVPAEAFF. The CDR3 region has the DNA TGTGCCAGCAGCCCCATGTCGGGGGTCCCTGCTGAAGCTTTCTTT.

This sequence joins TRBV7-2 and TRBJ2-3; TRBD2 might be the D (6 bases). Germline loops: CDR1 SGHTA, CDR2 FQGNSA. The CDR3 has 13 residues. V was trimmed by 8 bases and J by 2 bases, leaving 11 bases between them. The CDR3 sequence: CASGDSYTDTQYF. The DNA of the CDR3 is TGTGCCAGCGGGGACTCCTACACAGATACGCAGTATTTT.

The CDR3 DNA reads as TGCGCCAGCAGCCACAAGACAGTCGCGAACACCGGGGAGCTGTTTTTT. Translation gives CASSHKTVANTGELFF. The rearrangement uses TRBV5-1 and TRBJ2-2; perhaps TRBD1 as D (5 bases). Germline values: CDR1 SGHRS, CDR2 YFSETQ. The CDR3 sequence is 16 residues long. The germline V and J ends were trimmed by 4 bases and 0 bases, with 13 bases remaining between them.

The CDR3 reads CASKPGGNTIYF. In DNA, the CDR3 is TGTGCCAGTAAACCAGGCGGAAACACCATATATTTT. V is TRBV19 and J is TRBJ1-3; D gene ambiguous. CDR1 LNHDA and CDR2 SQIVND come from the germline V gene (reference sequence). The CDR3 is made up of 12 amino acids. V was clipped by 7 bases and J by 4 bases, with 8 bases between them. Full variable domain (remainder filled in from reference TRBV19 and TRBJ1-3): DGGITQSPKYLFRKEGQNVTLSCEQNLNHDAMYWYRQDPGQGLRLIYYSQIVNDFQKGDIAEGYSVSREKKESFPLTVTSAQKNPTAFYLCASKPGGNTIYFGEGSWLTVV.

Note on this clone: One end of the junction does not line up with germline, which may come from a read error. The gene calls are TRBV7-9 and TRBJ1-1, with 7 bases that match TRBD1. The germline V gene has CDR1 SEHNR and CDR2 FQNEAQ (reference sequence). There are 12 residues in the CDR3. The CDR3 nucleotides read TGTTCCAGCAGCTTGGACACAGGGGAGGCTTTCTTT. Amino acid sequence: CSSSLDTGEAFF.

This chain links TRBV5-6 with TRBJ2-7, with 8 bases aligning to TRBD2. V was pared by 2 bases and J by 2 bases, with 3 bases of the junction left unmatched. Germline lookup yields CDR1 SGHDT and CDR2 YYEEEE. This CDR3 comprises 14 residues. In DNA, the CDR3 is TGTGCCAGCAGCTTTAGCGGGGTGACCTACGAGCAGTACTTC. This codes for CASSFSGVTYEQYF.

This chain joins TRBV10-3 and TRBJ1-6, with a weak D call TRBD1 (5 bases). Germline CDR1 is ENHRY and CDR2 is SYGVKD. The CDR3 is made up of 11 amino acids. V was shortened by 4 bases and J by 14 bases, with 9 bases between the two germline ends. CDR3 sequence reads: CAISAGGALHF. CDR3 DNA sequence: TGTGCCATCAGTGCCGGGGGAGCCCTCCACTTT.

This clone was counted a few times. The chain employs TRBV4-1 and TRBJ1-4; possibly TRBD1 for D (5 bases). This CDR3 comprises 13 residues. The germline gives CDR1 MGHRA, CDR2 YSYEKL. Trimming shortened V by 3 bases and J by 6 bases, and 8 bases separated the two germline ends. Here the CDR3 reads CASSQGGDEKLFF. In nucleotides, the CDR3 is TGCGCCAGCAGCCAGGGGGGGGATGAAAAACTGTTTTTT.

This clone was found a few times. The chain joins TRBV6-5 to TRBJ1-1; possible D gene TRBD1, 6 bases. Germline values: CDR1 MNHEY, CDR2 SVGAGI. This CDR3 spans 14 amino acids. Trimming took 6 bases from V and 3 from J, leaving 14 bases between them. The CDR3: CASSPTYRDTEAFF. CDR3 in DNA: TGTGCCAGCAGCCCCACCTACAGGGACACTGAAGCTTTCTTT.

CDR3 region: CASSQDRQGETQYF. DNA of the CDR3: TGCGCCAGCAGCCAAGACCGTCAGGGGGAGACCCAGTACTTC. This chain uses TRBV4-3 with TRBJ2-5, with a tentative D call TRBD1 (6 bases). The germline gives CDR1 LGHNA, CDR2 YSLEER. There are 14 residues in the CDR3. Trimming pared 0 bases from V and 5 bases from J, leaving 10 bases between.

This chain joins TRBV18 and TRBJ2-3, with TRBD1 identical over 7 bases. The CDR3 is 16 residues long. The trim removed 3 bases at V and 6 bases at J, leaving 12 bases unmatched. CDR1 and CDR2 from the germline V gene are KGHSH and LQKENI. The CDR3 loop reads CASSPSLRGGGDTQYF. The CDR3 nucleotides are TGTGCCAGCTCACCCTCCCTTAGAGGGGGCGGGGATACGCAGTATTTT.

The V gene is TRBV28, the J gene TRBJ2-5; maybe TRBD2 (7 bases). The CDR3 has 15 amino acids. Trimming stripped 3 bases from V and 1 base from J, with 12 bases between. CDR1 MDHEN and CDR2 SYDVKM come from the germline V gene. CDR3 bases: TGTGCCAGCAGTTTGGGGCGGGGGCTCCAAGAGACCCAGTACTTC. Encoded protein: CASSLGRGLQETQYF.

The rearrangement links TRBV5-6 to TRBJ2-7, with TRBD1 as a possible D gene (6 bases). Germline V gene data show CDR1 as SGHDT and CDR2 as YYEEEE. This CDR3 contains 11 residues. V was clipped by 4 bases and J by 6 bases, with 8 bases between them. The CDR3 region has the DNA TGTGCCAGCAGCCTCAGGGGCGAGCAGTACTTC. Amino acid sequence: CASSLRGEQYF.